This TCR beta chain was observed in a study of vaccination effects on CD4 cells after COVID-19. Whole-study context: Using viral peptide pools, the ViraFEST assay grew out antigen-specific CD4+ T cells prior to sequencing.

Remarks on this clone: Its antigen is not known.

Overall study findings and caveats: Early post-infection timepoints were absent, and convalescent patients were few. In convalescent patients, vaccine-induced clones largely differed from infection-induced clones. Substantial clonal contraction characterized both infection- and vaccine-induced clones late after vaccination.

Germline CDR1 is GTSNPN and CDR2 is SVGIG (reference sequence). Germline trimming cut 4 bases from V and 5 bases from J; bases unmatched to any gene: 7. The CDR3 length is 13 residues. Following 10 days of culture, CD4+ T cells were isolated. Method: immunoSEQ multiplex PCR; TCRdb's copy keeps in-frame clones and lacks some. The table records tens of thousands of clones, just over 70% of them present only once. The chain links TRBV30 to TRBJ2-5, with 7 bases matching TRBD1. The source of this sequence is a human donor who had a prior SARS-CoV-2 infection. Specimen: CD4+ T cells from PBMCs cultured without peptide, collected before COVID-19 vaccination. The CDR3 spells CAWKVPGGETQYF. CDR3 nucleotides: TGTGCCTGGAAGGTCCCAGGGGGTGAGACCCAGTACTTC.